These 20 T cell receptor beta chains originate from one sample sequenced in a study of T cells in Graves' hyperthyroidism and ophthalmopathy. The source material, RNA transcripts, was used to amplify TCR beta CDR3 regions. In the first-round RT-PCR of the TCR CDR3, the HTBI primer set was used. TCRdb re-analysed the multiplex PCR reads in MiXCR, keeping a single row per CDR3 protein. The data contain under 350,000 distinct CDR3 sequences, 15% to 20% of them singletons. Source material: blood. The receptors were gathered from a woman aged 45-65 years with Graves' hyperthyroidism.

The rearrangement joins TRBV5-4 to TRBJ1-1, with 7 bases that match TRBD1. Trimming cost V 3 bases and J 4 bases; bases outside gene matches: 6. Germline V gene lookup returns CDR1 SGHNT and CDR2 YYREEE (reference sequence). The CDR3 length is 14 residues. In DNA, the CDR3 is TGTGCCAGCAGCTCCCGGGACAGAAGCACTGAAGCTTTCTTT. It yields the protein CASSSRDRSTEAFF.

This clonotype was seen a few times. The chain is built from TRBV3-1 and TRBJ1-6; unclear D gene. The V and J ends lost 4 bases and 0 bases respectively, with 10 bases between them. CDR3 length equals 16 residues. From germline, CDR1 is LGHDT and CDR2 YNNKEL (reference sequence). The CDR3 protein is CASSPFVSSYNSPLHF. CDR3 DNA: TGTGCCAGCAGCCCCTTCGTAAGCTCCTATAATTCACCCCTCCACTTT. The variable domain in full, completed from reference TRBV3-1 and TRBJ1-6, reads DTAVSQTPKYLVTQMGNDKSIKCEQNLGHDTMYWYKQDSKKFLKIMFSYNNKELIINETVPNRFSPKSPDKAHLNLHINSLELGDSAVYFCASSPFVSSYNSPLHFGNGTRLTVT.

This clonotype was recorded at least ten times. J is TRBJ2-1 and V is TRBV6-5; 7 nucleotides align to TRBD1. This CDR3 has 16 residues. Germline CDR1 is MNHEY and CDR2 is SVGAGI. The V segment lost 0 bases and the J segment 2 bases; nucleotides outside the gene matches: 4. This CDR3 reads CASSYSWDRAYNEQFF. The CDR3, as DNA: TGTGCCAGCAGTTACTCCTGGGACAGAGCCTACAATGAGCAGTTCTTC.

The sample holds many counts of this clonotype. The V and J genes are TRBV5-1 and TRBJ2-3; D unclear. The V gene's germline CDR1 is SGHRS and CDR2 YFSETQ. Trimming shortened V by 1 base and J by 4 bases, and 7 bases separated the two germline ends. CDR3 length: 13 amino acids. CDR3 sequence: CASSLIIADTQYF. CDR3 DNA sequence: TGCGCCAGCAGCTTGATTATAGCAGATACGCAGTATTTT. The variable domain in full, completed from reference TRBV5-1 and TRBJ2-3, reads KAGVTQTPRYLIKTRGQQVTLSCSPISGHRSVSWYQQTPGQGLQFLFEYFSETQRNKGNFPGRFSGRQFSNSRSEMNVSTLELGDSALYLCASSLIIADTQYFGPGTRLTVL.

The chain combines TRBV2 with TRBJ2-7, with 9 bases fitting TRBD1. Germline-derived CDR1 and CDR2 are SNHLY and FYNNEI. This CDR3 spans 15 amino acids. J lost 7 bases, V lost 2 bases, and 9 bases had no gene match. DNA of the CDR3: TGTGCCAGCAGTGAAAGGGGACAGGGAAGGGAAGAGCAGTACTTC. Translation gives CASSERGQGREEQYF.

V is TRBV5-4 and J is TRBJ2-1; TRBD1 aligns across 8 bases. With V trimmed by 9 bases and J by 4 bases, 3 bases remained unmatched. The CDR3 spans 12 residues. CDR1 and CDR2 (germline): SGHNT, YYREEE (reference sequence). This CDR3 reads CAIDRGYNEQFF. CDR3 bases: TGTGCCATAGACAGGGGATACAATGAGCAGTTCTTC.

V usage is TRBV5-1 and J usage is TRBJ2-1; no definite D call. CDR1 is SGHRS and CDR2 is YFSETQ in the germline V gene. Trimming took off 1 base at V and 8 bases at J, with 13 bases between the two ends. CDR3 length: 14 amino acids. CDR3 coding DNA: TGCGCCAGCAGCTTGATGGCCGCAGGCGATGAGCAGTTCTTC. It codes for CASSLMAAGDEQFF.

This clonotype was picked up a small number of times. The chain uses TRBV7-9 and TRBJ2-1; tentatively, D is TRBD2 (5 bases). There are 14 residues in the CDR3. V dropped 8 bases and J dropped 1 base, with 12 bases sitting between them. In germline, CDR1 is SEHNR, CDR2 FQNEAQ (reference sequence). CDR3 in amino acids: CASDLSGSYNEQFF. The DNA of the CDR3 is TGTGCCAGCGATCTCTCGGGATCCTACAATGAGCAGTTCTTC.

The chain joins TRBV20-1 to TRBJ1-5; D is unresolved. The V gene lost 3 bases and the J gene lost 6 bases, with 15 bases spanning the gap. Germline lookup yields CDR1 DFQATT and CDR2 SNEGSKA (reference sequence). The CDR3 consists of 14 residues. CDR3 amino acids: CSASGGNQAQPQHF. CDR3 DNA sequence: TGCAGTGCTAGCGGAGGGAATCAGGCTCAGCCCCAGCATTTT.

This chain links TRBV27 with TRBJ1-1, with no clear D. Trimming cost V 1 base and J 2 bases, with 8 bases left between them. From germline, CDR1 is MNHEY and CDR2 SMNVEV (reference sequence). This CDR3 spans 14 amino acids. CDR3 loop: CASSLLARNTEAFF. In nucleotides, the CDR3 is TGTGCCAGCAGTTTATTAGCGAGAAACACTGAAGCTTTCTTT.

Many counts were recorded for this clonotype. The genes are TRBV28 and TRBJ1-1; D gene ambiguous. This CDR3 has 12 amino acids. CDR1 and CDR2 from the germline V gene are MDHEN and SYDVKM. Trimming took off 11 bases at V and 4 bases at J, with 14 bases between the two ends. This CDR3 is CASHEGGTEAFF. CDR3 nucleotide sequence: TGTGCCTCCCACGAGGGTGGCACTGAAGCTTTCTTT. The full variable domain, rest sourced from reference TRBV28 and TRBJ1-1, is DVKVTQSSRYLVKRTGEKVFLECVQDMDHENMFWYRQDPGLGLRLIYFSYDVKMKEKGDIPEGYSVSREKKERFSLILESASTNQTSMYLCASHEGGTEAFFGQGTRLTVV.

This clonotype was seen repeatedly, ten times or more. The chain has TRBV12-3 or TRBV12-4 and TRBJ2-5; 8 bases map to TRBD2. The CDR3 contains 19 residues. The V segment lost 2 bases and the J segment 1 base; nucleotides outside the gene matches: 15. The CDR3: CASSLSLGRGEFGQETQYF. CDR3 DNA sequence: TGTGCCAGCAGTTTAAGCTTGGGGCGGGGGGAATTTGGCCAAGAGACCCAGTACTTC.

The sample holds a few counts of this clonotype. The chain combines TRBV6-1 with TRBJ2-7, with D possibly being TRBD1 (5 bases). The CDR3 totals 14 residues. Germline V gives CDR1 MNHNS, CDR2 SASEGT. V lost 6 bases and J 2 bases, leaving 14 bases between the germline ends. This CDR3 is CASRDPQDPYEQYV. CDR3 DNA: TGTGCCAGCAGGGACCCACAGGACCCCTACGAGCAGTACGTC.

The chain recombines TRBV3-1 with TRBJ2-1, with a weak D call TRBD2 (6 bases). Trimming stripped 0 bases from V and 0 bases from J, with 9 bases between. There are 16 residues in the CDR3. Germline loops: CDR1 LGHDT, CDR2 YNNKEL (reference sequence). The CDR3 DNA reads TGTGCCAGCAGCCAAGACGGGGGTTACTCCTACAATGAGCAGTTCTTC. Translating gives CASSQDGGYSYNEQFF.

This clonotype has more than one count but fewer than ten. This chain uses TRBV9 with TRBJ1-2, with 7 bases aligning to TRBD1. The V gene end was trimmed by 6 bases and the J gene end by 0 bases; junction bases not matched to a gene: 5. CDR3 length equals 14 residues. Germline CDR1 reads SGDLS; CDR2 reads YYNGEE. The CDR3 region has the DNA TGTGCCAGCAACGTCGGGACAGCTAACTATGGCTACACCTTC. It encodes CASNVGTANYGYTF.

The gene calls are TRBV6-1 and TRBJ2-2; 7 nucleotides match TRBD2. CDR1 and CDR2 from the germline V gene are MNHNS and SASEGT. The CDR3 is made up of 15 amino acids. With 6 bases clipped from V and 6 bases from J, the junction kept 10 bases outside the gene matches. The CDR3 nucleotides are TGTGCCAGCAGCCGCGCGGTGGGAGGGTCCGGGGAGCTGTTTTTT. As protein: CASSRAVGGSGELFF.

In regard to this clonotype: A much larger clone is a single base away; this may be a read error. The chain uses TRBV24-1 and TRBJ2-1; 9 bases align to TRBD2. From germline, CDR1 is KGHDR and CDR2 SFDVKD. Trimming at V came to 7 bases and at J to 3 bases, leaving 6 bases not matched to a gene. The CDR3 sequence is 15 residues long. CDR3 loop: CATRVGGRDYNEQFF. CDR3 coding DNA: TGTGCCACCAGGGTCGGCGGGAGGGACTACAATGAGCAGTTCTTC.

This clonotype was seen at least ten times. The CDR3 bases are TGTGCCAGCAGTAAGGAGTACCAAGAGACCCAGTACTTC. It yields the protein CASSKEYQETQYF. V gene TRBV6-1 combines with J gene TRBJ2-5; D is unresolved. The V gene lost 5 bases and the J gene lost 0 bases, with 7 bases spanning the gap. CDR3 length equals 13 residues. Germline CDR1 and CDR2: MNHNS and SASEGT.

The rearrangement links TRBV10-3 to TRBJ1-5; a weak D match, TRBD1 (6 bases). Germline lookup yields CDR1 ENHRY and CDR2 SYGVKD. The CDR3 spans 14 residues. V lost 10 bases and J lost 3, with 16 bases in between. The CDR3 bases are TGTGCCACAACCCCTACAGGGTTCAATCAGCCCCAGCATTTT. The encoded protein is CATTPTGFNQPQHF.

This chain uses TRBV7-9 with TRBJ1-2, with D maybe TRBD1 (5 bases). Trimming took 2 bases from V and 3 from J, leaving 22 bases between them. This CDR3 is 18 amino acids long. From germline, CDR1 is SEHNR and CDR2 FQNEAQ (reference sequence). Here the CDR3 reads CASSLKDYDTGTHYGYTF. As DNA, the CDR3 is TGTGCCAGCAGCTTAAAGGACTACGACACCGGGACCCACTATGGCTACACCTTC.